This T cell receptor beta chain was found in a study of T-cell reconstitution after alpha-beta-depleted transplantation in children. The library targeted TCRbeta and was prepared with unique molecular identifiers. TCRdb redid the calling of the PCR reads with MiXCR, one entry per CDR3 protein. The sample carries about 410,000 distinct CDR3 sequences, 20% recorded once. This clonotype was counted at least ten times. V dropped 3 bases and J dropped 0 bases, with 10 bases sitting between them. The CDR3 length is 14 residues. CDR1 is DFQATT, CDR2 SNEGSKA, per germline (reference sequence). The clonotype comes from a human donor who donated a stem cell graft to a child with acute myeloid leukemia. The material sequenced was PBMCs from the stem cell graft donor, taken from the stem cell graft. V and J are TRBV20-1 and TRBJ2-3; D is undetermined. The CDR3 region has the DNA TGCAGTGCTAGTTGGCTAGTTAGCACAGATACGCAGTATTTT. Its protein is CSASWLVSTDTQYF.